Listed below are T cell receptor beta chains from one sample, sequenced in a study of T cell repertoires in cytomegalovirus infection. MiXCR was run by TCRdb on the reads, yielding one entry per CDR3 protein. The sample holds some 940,000 distinct CDR3 sequences, less than 35% seen once. What these receptors recognize is not known. This material consisted of cultured CD8+ T cells from PBMCs, taken from culture after CMV antigen stimulation. The receptors originated from a human donor in good health (CMV status not recorded). Some clones in this sample may be carry-over from other donors' samples. Each CDR3 is given with its conserved first and last residue. D genes are given only for firm matches. Only part of the rows carry a size: once, few, many, or a class if the clone is expanded.

few	10	.	TRBV20-1	TRBJ1-4	CSARSGKLFF	TGCAGTGCTAGATCAGGGAAACTGTTTTTT
.	15	.	TRBV7-9	TRBJ1-1	CASSLPRGANTEAFF	TGTGCCAGCAGCCTGCCGAGGGGGGCGAACACTGAAGCTTTCTTT
.	14	.	TRBV24-1	TRBJ1-5	CATSSRVYNQPQHF	TGTGCCACCAGTTCCCGGGTGTACAATCAGCCCCAGCATTTT
few	17	.	TRBV12-3/TRBV12-4	TRBJ1-4	CASSLFAGARANEKLFF	TGTGCCAGCAGTTTATTCGCAGGGGCGCGGGCTAATGAAAAACTGTTTTTT
many	15	TRBD1	TRBV28	TRBJ2-1	CASTLWGQGNNEQFF	TGTGCCAGCACCCTATGGGGACAGGGAAACAATGAGCAGTTCTTC
many	16	.	TRBV7-2	TRBJ1-1	CASSLRASWGNTEAFF	TGTGCCAGCAGCTTAAGAGCCTCTTGGGGGAACACTGAAGCTTTCTTT
.	16	TRBD2	TRBV2	TRBJ2-1	CASSEDEGLANYEQFF	TGTGCCAGCAGTGAAGACGAGGGACTAGCGAATTATGAGCAGTTCTTC
.	11	.	TRBV7-6	TRBJ2-2	CASKAGGELFF	TGTGCCAGCAAGGCGGGCGGGGAGCTGTTTTTT
.	11	.	TRBV20-1	TRBJ1-1	CSAQDRTEAFF	TGCAGTGCTCAAGATAGGACTGAAGCTTTCTTT
once	16	TRBD1	TRBV10-3	TRBJ1-5	CAISDAEGGSNQPQHF	TGTGCCATCAGTGACGCTGAAGGGGGCAGCAATCAGCCCCAGCATTTT
.	17	TRBD1	TRBV2	TRBJ1-1	CASSKGGQGSMNTEAFF	TGTGCCAGCAGCAAGGGGGGACAGGGATCCATGAACACTGAAGCTTTCTTT
many	19	TRBD2	TRBV7-6	TRBJ2-1	CASSFWASGGAGSYNEQFF	TGTGCCAGCAGCTTTTGGGCTAGCGGGGGGGCCGGCTCCTACAATGAGCAGTTCTTC
.	14	.	TRBV6-6	TRBJ2-2	CAGARRDSTGELFF	TGTGCCGGAGCCAGGAGGGATAGCACCGGGGAGCTGTTTTTT
once	13	.	TRBV6-6	TRBJ1-2	CASSYQEQGGYTF	TGTGCCAGCAGTTACCAAGAGCAAGGTGGCTACACCTTC
.	17	.	TRBV5-5	TRBJ2-7	CASSLERSSGTYYEQYF	TGTGCCAGCAGCTTGGAAAGGTCGTCCGGAACCTACTACGAGCAGTACTTC
.	15	TRBD1	TRBV27	TRBJ2-1	CASSFWDRAYNEQFF	TGTGCCAGCAGTTTTTGGGACAGGGCTTACAATGAGCAGTTCTTC
.	16	.	TRBV5-4	TRBJ2-2	CASSNTGPEATGELFF	TGTGCCAGCAGCAACACCGGGCCCGAGGCCACCGGGGAGCTGTTTTTT